This T cell receptor beta chain was sequenced for a study of cytomegalovirus exposure and HLA in healthy donors. Concerning this clone itself: Its matching antigen is unknown.

Use of 60 Vbeta and 13 Jbeta primers characterized the PCR. Produced via immunoSEQ multiplex PCR; TCRdb's table is partial and in-frame only. The data hold 92,000 or so clones, with about two thirds observed a single time. Notes on the study in general: Among the most significant clusters, several appeared linked to common viral pathogens in a later analysis. Confirmation in vitro established that three CMV-associated chains were specific for CMV antigens. Later analysis demonstrated an association between a missense DCLRE1C variant and TCR beta V- and J-gene trimming.

Germline V gene data show CDR1 as SGHTA and CDR2 as FQGTGA. This CDR3 comprises 16 residues. V was clipped by 3 bases and J by 2 bases, with 15 bases between them. The source material was PBMCs. The chain has TRBV7-3 and TRBJ2-3, with a possible D match to TRBD2 (7 bases). This clonotype was sampled from a woman aged 50 to 65 in good health and CMV-seropositive. The CDR3 nucleotides read TGTGCCAGCAGCTTTGGGGGCGGGGGCCTCACAGATACGCAGTATTTT. It translates to CASSFGGGGLTDTQYF.